This entry lists 3 T cell receptor beta chains sequenced from one sample in a study of CD8+ T cells in alopecia areata. Specified treatment: oral pan-JAK inhibitor, 5-10 mg twice daily. Investigators isolated RNA and reverse transcribed it into cDNA to act as the sequencing template. Profiling relied on immunoSEQ multiplex PCR, and the TCRdb table lists in-frame clones only, not all of them. The sample lists 95,000 to 100,000 clones, 50% to 75% occurring once. Source: CD8+ T cells sorted from blood, taken at week 4, from a patient treated with tofacitinib. These receptors originate from a human donor with alopecia areata.

The V gene is TRBV19, the J gene TRBJ1-5, with TRBD1 matching over 9 bases. V lost 5 bases and J lost 7; bases outside the gene matches: 3. CDR3 size: 13 residues. Germline V gene data show CDR1 as LNHDA and CDR2 as SQIVND (reference sequence). CDR3 loop: CASSPTGGQPQHF. DNA of the CDR3: TGTGCCAGTAGTCCGACAGGGGGACAGCCCCAGCATTTT.

This rearrangement joins TRBV7-9 to TRBJ2-6; D gene ambiguous. This CDR3 spans 15 amino acids. Looked up from germline, CDR1 is SEHNR and CDR2 is FQNEAQ (reference sequence). Between the trimmed V and J ends, which lost 3 bases and 4 bases, there was a span of 10 bases. Written as DNA, the CDR3 is TGTGCCAGCAGCTTTGGAGTGTCAGGGGCCAACGTCCTGACTTTC. This sequence encodes CASSFGVSGANVLTF.

This clone was counted between two and nine times. The chain joins TRBV5-5 to TRBJ2-2; 10 positions agree with TRBD2. The V and J ends lost 6 bases and 5 bases, in that order; junction bases with no gene match: 16. The CDR3 is 18 residues long. The germline gives CDR1 SGHKS, CDR2 YYEKEE (reference sequence). In DNA form, the CDR3 reads TGTGCCAGCATCATTCAGGGGGCTAGCGGGAGAGAGACCGGGGAGCTGTTTTTT. This sequence encodes CASIIQGASGRETGELFF.